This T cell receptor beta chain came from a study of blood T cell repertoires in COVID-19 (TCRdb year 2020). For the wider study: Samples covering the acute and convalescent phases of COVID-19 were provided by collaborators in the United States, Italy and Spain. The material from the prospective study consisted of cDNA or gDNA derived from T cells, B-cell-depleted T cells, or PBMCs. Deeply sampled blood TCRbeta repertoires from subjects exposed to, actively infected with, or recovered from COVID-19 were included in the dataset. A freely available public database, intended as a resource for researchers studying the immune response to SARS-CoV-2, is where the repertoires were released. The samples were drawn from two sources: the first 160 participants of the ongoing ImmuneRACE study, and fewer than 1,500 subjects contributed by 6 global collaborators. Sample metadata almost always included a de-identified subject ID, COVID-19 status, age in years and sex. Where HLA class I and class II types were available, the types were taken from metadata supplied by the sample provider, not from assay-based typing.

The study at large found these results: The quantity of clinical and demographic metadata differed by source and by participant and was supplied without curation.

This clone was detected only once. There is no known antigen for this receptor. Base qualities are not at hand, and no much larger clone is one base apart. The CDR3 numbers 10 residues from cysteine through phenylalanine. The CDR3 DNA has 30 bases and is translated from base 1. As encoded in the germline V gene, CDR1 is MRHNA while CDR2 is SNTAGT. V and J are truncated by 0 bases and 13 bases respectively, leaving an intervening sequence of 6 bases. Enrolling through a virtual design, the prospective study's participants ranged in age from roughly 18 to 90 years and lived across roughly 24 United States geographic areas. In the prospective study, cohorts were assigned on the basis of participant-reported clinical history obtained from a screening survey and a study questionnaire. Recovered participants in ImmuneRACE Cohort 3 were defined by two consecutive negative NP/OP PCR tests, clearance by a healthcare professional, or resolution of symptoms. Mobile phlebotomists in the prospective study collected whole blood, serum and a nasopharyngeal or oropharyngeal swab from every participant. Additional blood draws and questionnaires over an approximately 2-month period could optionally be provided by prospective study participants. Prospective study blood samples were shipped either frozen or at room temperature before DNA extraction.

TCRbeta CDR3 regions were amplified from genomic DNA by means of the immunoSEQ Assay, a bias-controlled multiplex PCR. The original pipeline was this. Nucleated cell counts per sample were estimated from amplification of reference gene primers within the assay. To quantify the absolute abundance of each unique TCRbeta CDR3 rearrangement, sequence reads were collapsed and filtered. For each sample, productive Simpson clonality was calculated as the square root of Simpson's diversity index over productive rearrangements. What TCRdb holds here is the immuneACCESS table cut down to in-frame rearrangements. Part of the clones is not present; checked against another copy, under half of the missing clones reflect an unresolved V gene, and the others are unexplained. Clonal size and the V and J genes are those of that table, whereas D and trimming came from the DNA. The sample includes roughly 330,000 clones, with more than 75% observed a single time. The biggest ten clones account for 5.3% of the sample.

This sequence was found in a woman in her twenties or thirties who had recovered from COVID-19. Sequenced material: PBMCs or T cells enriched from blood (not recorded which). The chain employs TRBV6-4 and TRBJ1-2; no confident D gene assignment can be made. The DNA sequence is TGTGCCAGCAGTGACTCAGGAGCCACCTTC. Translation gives CASSDSGATF.